The TCR beta chain described here comes from a study of OX40 agonist ivuxolimab in advanced cancers. TCRdb keeps only in-frame clones here, not all; method: immunoSEQ multiplex PCR. The table lists approximately 70,000 clones, 80% to 90% of them singletons. Trimming cost V 1 base and J 0 bases; bases outside gene matches: 14. The CDR3 extends over 19 amino acids. Germline V gives CDR1 PRHDT, CDR2 FYEKMQ (reference sequence). The source is an adult with an advanced solid tumor such as melanoma, head and neck, liver or kidney cancer. Sequenced material: CD4+ or CD8+ T cells sorted from blood, taken in a trial of the OX40 agonist ivuxolimab. The V gene is TRBV13, the J gene TRBJ1-1; 7 bases agree with TRBD1. CDR3: CASSLEGRWTGNMNTEAFF. DNA for the CDR3: TGTGCCAGCAGCTTAGAGGGCCGCTGGACAGGTAATATGAACACTGAAGCTTTCTTT. Using reference TRBV13 and TRBJ1-1 for the parts outside the CDR3, the full variable domain is AAGVIQSPRHLIKEKRETATLKCYPIPRHDTVYWYQQGPGQDPQFLISFYEKMQSDKGSIPDRFSAQQFSDYHSELNMSSLELGDSALYFCASSLEGRWTGNMNTEAFFGQGTRLTVV.